The entry below gives a single TCR beta chain sequence along with its context. No antigen is known for it. This entry belongs to a study of cytomegalovirus exposure and HLA in healthy donors. Turning to the study itself: Caucasian-associated ancestry cluster membership applied to around 80% of some 400 genotyped donors.

Study observations and caveats: An analysis was carried out later, and it reportedly showed fewer N-insertions in an Asian-associated ancestry cluster than the 666-donor mean.

Primers: 60 Vbeta forward and 13 Jbeta reverse. Clones were read by immunoSEQ multiplex PCR, and TCRdb kept only the in-frame ones, dropping some. Recorded here are tens of thousands of clones; the top ten clones represent 4% to 5.5%. The germline V and J ends were trimmed by 2 bases and 0 bases, with 8 bases remaining between them. CDR3 size: 14 residues. Germline V gives CDR1 MDHEN, CDR2 SYDVKM. Donors had nominal health at sampling but likely had unrecorded immune exposures. This TCR was recovered from a woman between 40 and 55 years old in good health and CMV-seropositive. The chain has TRBV28 and TRBJ2-7; D is unclear. The sequenced material came from PBMCs. The CDR3 DNA follows: TGTGCCAGCAGTTTACTGGGCTTCTCCTACGAGCAGTACTTC. Amino acids: CASSLLGFSYEQYF.